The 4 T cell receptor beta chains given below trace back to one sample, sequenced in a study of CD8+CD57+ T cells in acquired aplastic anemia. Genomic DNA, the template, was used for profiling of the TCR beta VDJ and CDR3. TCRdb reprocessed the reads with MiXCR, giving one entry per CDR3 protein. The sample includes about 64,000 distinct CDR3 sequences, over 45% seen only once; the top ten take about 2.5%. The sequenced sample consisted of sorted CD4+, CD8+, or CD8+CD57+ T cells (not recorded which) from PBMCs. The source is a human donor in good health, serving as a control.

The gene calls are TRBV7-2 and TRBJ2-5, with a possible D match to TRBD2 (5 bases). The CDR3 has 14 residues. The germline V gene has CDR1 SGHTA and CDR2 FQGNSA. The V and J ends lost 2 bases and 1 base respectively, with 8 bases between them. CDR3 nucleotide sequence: TGTGCCAGCAGCTTAAGCACTAGCCAAGAGACCCAGTACTTC. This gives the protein CASSLSTSQETQYF.

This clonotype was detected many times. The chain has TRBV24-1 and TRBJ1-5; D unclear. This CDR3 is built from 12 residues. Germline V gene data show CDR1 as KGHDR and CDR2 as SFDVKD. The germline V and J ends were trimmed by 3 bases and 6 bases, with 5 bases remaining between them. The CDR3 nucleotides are TGTGCCACCAGTGATCCAGGTCAGCCCCAGCATTTT. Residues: CATSDPGQPQHF.

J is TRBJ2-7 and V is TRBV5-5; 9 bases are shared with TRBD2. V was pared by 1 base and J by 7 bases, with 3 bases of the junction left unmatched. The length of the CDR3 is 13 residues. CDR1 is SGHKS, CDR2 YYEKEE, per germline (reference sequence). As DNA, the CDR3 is TGTGCCAGCAGCTTGTTGACTAGCGGTGAGCAGTACTTC. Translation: CASSLLTSGEQYF. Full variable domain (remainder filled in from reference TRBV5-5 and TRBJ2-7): DAGVTQSPTHLIKTRGQQVTLRCSPISGHKSVSWYQQVLGQGPQFIFQYYEKEERGRGNFPDRFSARQFPNYSSELNVNALLLGDSALYLCASSLLTSGEQYFGPGTRLTVT.

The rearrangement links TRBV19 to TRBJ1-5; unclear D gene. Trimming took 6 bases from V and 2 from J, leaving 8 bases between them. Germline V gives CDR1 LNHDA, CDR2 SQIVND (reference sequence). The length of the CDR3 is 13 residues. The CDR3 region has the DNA TGTGCCAGTAGAGAAAGGGGCAATCAGCCCCAGCATTTT. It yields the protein CASRERGNQPQHF.